This T cell receptor beta chain was identified in a study of cytomegalovirus exposure and HLA in healthy donors. The study's findings and limits: Equally common other TCR beta chains were less clonally expanded than HLA-associated ones, a later analysis found.

CDR3 length equals 14 residues. V was clipped by 1 base and J by 4 bases, with 10 bases between them. CDR1 is SGHRS and CDR2 is YFSETQ in the germline V gene. Primers included in the PCR were 60 Vbeta and 13 Jbeta primers. Sequencing used immunoSEQ multiplex PCR; TCRdb keeps in-frame clones, though not all of them. The table records some 150,000 clones, approximately 80% of them present only once. Turning to this clone: The antigen remains undetermined.

This TCR was recovered from a woman aged 40 to 49 in good health and CMV-seronegative. Sequences were obtained from PBMCs. The chain carries TRBV5-1 and TRBJ2-3; tentative D call: TRBD1 (5 bases). The DNA for the CDR3 is TGCGCCAGCAGCTTGCAGGGTTCCCCAGATACGCAGTATTTT. Translation: CASSLQGSPDTQYF.